This is a list of T cell receptor beta chains from one sample in a study of blood T cell repertoires in COVID-19. Profiling relied on immunoSEQ multiplex PCR, and the TCRdb table lists in-frame clones only, not all of them. The profile shows about 200,000 clones, around four fifths of them singletons. The sample comprised peripheral blood. Receptor source: a man aged 60 to 69 with COVID-19, enrolled during active disease. CDR3s include the opening cysteine and the closing phenylalanine or tryptophan. Some rows have no size entry. The others give once, few or many, or a class for an expanded clone.

v_gene	abundance	CDR3aa
TRBV7-8	NA	CASSLAGDEAANYNEQFF
TRBV9	NA	CASRPDRGDNEQFF
TRBV5-1	NA	CASSLEGRRNTGELFF
TRBV4-2	NA	CASSQVSGTTYSGNTIYF
TRBV7-8	NA	CASSTTPESEQYF
TRBV3-1/TRBV3-2	once	CASSQDPRGKLFF
TRBV5-1	few	CASSLGEDSPLHF
TRBV2	NA	CASSERENTEAFF
TRBV6-5	NA	CASSAGQGSGNTIYF
TRBV15	once	CATSGQTGREEKLFF
TRBV7-3	few	CASSSRTGGQTPLHF
TRBV19	NA	CASSLGTSGRGEQYF
TRBV5-8	NA	CASSFPQGWVVHEQYF
TRBV29-1	NA	CSVLGLTFRGGEQYF
TRBV19	NA	CASRWTGQGPYEQYF
TRBV4-1	few	CASSLSDRNYGYTF
TRBV11-1	NA	CASSSPGRGDTEAFF
TRBV29-1	NA	CSIGQGLGNEQFF
TRBV6-5	once	CASSLHTSLNEQFF
TRBV19	few	CASIGDYNSPLHF
TRBV18	NA	CASFDLTANTEAFF
TRBV15	NA	CATSRDRGNSNQPQHF
TRBV5-1	NA	CASRAGQGGYNEQFF
TRBV7-8	NA	CASSDRANYGYTF
TRBV7-9	NA	CASSPLEGGGTEAFF
TRBV30	NA	CAWSTGLNNEQFF
TRBV25-1	once	CASSKGGQGYEQYF
TRBV12-3/TRBV12-4	NA	CASGPRFYGYTF
TRBV27	once	CASKLTRLAGEYSSYNEQFF
TRBV13	NA	CASSFQTGGPKLFF
TRBV6-5	NA	CASRTPDSTGHTF
TRBV4-3	NA	CASSRNRGLPNEKLFF
TRBV13	NA	CASSLGAGLGNTIYF
TRBV7-9	NA	CASSLGVAGAWETQYF
TRBV6-4	NA	CASSTNREGNIQYF
TRBV2	NA	CASSEGGTIRQPQHF
TRBV5-1	NA	CASSLGRSTFFADTQYF
TRBV7-2	few	CASSLGWQNTEAFF
TRBV4-1	NA	CASSPVINNQPQHF
TRBV19	NA	CASSMSGQYEQYF
TRBV6-5	few	CATFQLGNTEAFF
TRBV30	NA	CAWSAPGETQYF
TRBV18	NA	CASSPGAGRQPQHF
TRBV5-5	NA	CASSPSPRGTYEQYF
TRBV5-4	NA	CASSTAILNTEAFF
TRBV6-9	NA	CASSPTHRDRWFTEAFF
TRBV6-5	NA	CASSFLGSQGTGELFF
TRBV15	few	CATSRPGITEDTQYF
TRBV6-1	once	CASSESTGKSGGYTF
TRBV6-6	NA	CASSLGEGAEAFF
TRBV11-2	NA	CASSLATLVNSYNSPLHF
TRBV3-1/TRBV3-2	NA	CASSQPPRTGRYEQYF